These T cell receptor beta chains were read from a single sample in a study of response to subunit inactivated influenza vaccine. MiXCR, run by TCRdb on the RT-PCR reads, gives a single entry per CDR3 protein. Among around 540,000 distinct CDR3 sequences listed, 10% to 15% were seen once. The source was PBMCs from blood, collected on the day of vaccination. The receptors were gathered from a man aged 45-65 years who received an inactivated influenza vaccine. Each CDR3 is given with its conserved first and last residue. The order of the fields is clone size, J gene, V gene, D gene, CDR3 protein, CDR3 DNA. The D gene is left open where the match is weak. Clone size appears in some rows only: once, few, many, or a class for an expanded clone.

clone size: many
J gene: TRBJ2-1
V gene: TRBV7-9
D gene: TRBD2
CDR3 protein: CASSPAGASGNNEQFF
CDR3 DNA: TGTGCCAGCAGCCCTGCCGGGGCTAGCGGGAACAATGAGCAGTTCTTC

clone size: few
J gene: TRBJ2-1
V gene: TRBV11-3
D gene: TRBD2
CDR3 protein: CASSPWGGDNEQFF
CDR3 DNA: TGTGCCAGCAGCCCGTGGGGGGGAGACAATGAGCAGTTCTTC

clone size: few
J gene: TRBJ1-5
V gene: TRBV9
D gene: NA
CDR3 protein: CASSVRRQATNSNQPQHF
CDR3 DNA: TGTGCCAGCAGCGTAAGAAGGCAGGCAACAAATAGCAATCAGCCCCAGCATTTT

clone size: NA
J gene: TRBJ2-7
V gene: TRBV29-1
D gene: TRBD2
CDR3 protein: CSVEVTSGGYEQYF
CDR3 DNA: TGCAGCGTTGAAGTGACTAGCGGGGGCTACGAGCAGTACTTC

clone size: many
J gene: TRBJ2-1
V gene: TRBV20-1
D gene: NA
CDR3 protein: CRGLGAGSYNEQFF
CDR3 DNA: TGCAGAGGCCTGGGGGCGGGTTCTTACAATGAGCAGTTCTTC

clone size: NA
J gene: TRBJ2-5
V gene: TRBV5-1
D gene: TRBD2
CDR3 protein: CASSLWLAGGLRETQYF
CDR3 DNA: TGCGCCAGCAGCTTGTGGTTAGCGGGAGGGCTTAGAGAGACCCAGTACTTC

clone size: NA
J gene: TRBJ2-5
V gene: TRBV9
D gene: NA
CDR3 protein: CASSAPRVETQYF
CDR3 DNA: TGTGCCAGCAGCGCTCCAAGGGTAGAGACCCAGTACTTC

clone size: few
J gene: TRBJ2-7
V gene: TRBV29-1
D gene: NA
CDR3 protein: CSVGFSYEQYF
CDR3 DNA: TGCAGCGTCGGGTTCTCCTACGAGCAGTACTTC

clone size: few
J gene: TRBJ1-5
V gene: TRBV15
D gene: NA
CDR3 protein: CATSSKIVQPQHF
CDR3 DNA: TGTGCCACCAGCAGTAAGATCGTACAGCCCCAGCATTTT

clone size: many
J gene: TRBJ1-1
V gene: TRBV7-2
D gene: TRBD1
CDR3 protein: CASSLQGTMNTEAFF
CDR3 DNA: TGTGCCAGCAGTTTACAGGGGACGATGAACACTGAAGCTTTCTTT

clone size: once
J gene: TRBJ2-7
V gene: TRBV10-3
D gene: TRBD1
CDR3 protein: CAISGSGQGNEQYF
CDR3 DNA: TGTGCCATCAGTGGCTCGGGACAGGGGAACGAGCAGTACTTC

clone size: many
J gene: TRBJ2-3
V gene: TRBV7-8
D gene: NA
CDR3 protein: CASSSDELHHTQYF
CDR3 DNA: TGTGCCAGCAGCTCTGACGAACTACACCATACGCAGTATTTT

clone size: NA
J gene: TRBJ2-7
V gene: TRBV7-9
D gene: NA
CDR3 protein: CASRLAGRELSEQYF
CDR3 DNA: TGTGCCAGCAGGTTGGCGGGCAGGGAGTTAAGCGAGCAGTACTTC

clone size: few
J gene: TRBJ1-5
V gene: TRBV2
D gene: NA
CDR3 protein: CASSEEQGANQPQHF
CDR3 DNA: TGTGCCAGCAGTGAGGAACAGGGAGCAAATCAGCCCCAGCATTTT

clone size: NA
J gene: TRBJ1-2
V gene: TRBV4-2
D gene: NA
CDR3 protein: CASSQPREGGYTF
CDR3 DNA: TGTGCCAGCAGCCAACCCAGGGAGGGTGGCTACACCTTC

clone size: few
J gene: TRBJ1-2
V gene: TRBV6-1
D gene: TRBD1
CDR3 protein: CATSLGTGGYGYTF
CDR3 DNA: TGTGCCACCTCACTCGGGACAGGTGGCTATGGCTACACCTTC

clone size: NA
J gene: TRBJ2-7
V gene: TRBV20-1
D gene: NA
CDR3 protein: CSARRSRASYEQYF
CDR3 DNA: TGCAGTGCTAGGAGGAGCAGGGCGTCCTACGAGCAGTACTTC

clone size: few
J gene: TRBJ2-1
V gene: TRBV19
D gene: TRBD2
CDR3 protein: CASSPGTSGTFLHEQFF
CDR3 DNA: TGTGCCAGTAGTCCCGGGACTAGCGGGACCTTCCTACATGAGCAGTTCTTC

clone size: few
J gene: TRBJ2-1
V gene: TRBV29-1
D gene: NA
CDR3 protein: CSGSVGRYNEQFF
CDR3 DNA: TGCAGCGGATCAGTGGGCCGCTACAATGAGCAGTTCTTC

clone size: many
J gene: TRBJ2-3
V gene: TRBV12-3/TRBV12-4
D gene: NA
CDR3 protein: CASSFVSSSTDTQYF
CDR3 DNA: TGTGCCAGCAGTTTTGTCAGTTCTAGCACAGATACGCAGTATTTT

clone size: few
J gene: TRBJ1-1
V gene: TRBV19
D gene: NA
CDR3 protein: CASRETGRGTEAFF
CDR3 DNA: TGTGCCAGTAGGGAAACCGGACGGGGCACTGAAGCTTTCTTT

clone size: few
J gene: TRBJ1-2
V gene: TRBV7-9
D gene: NA
CDR3 protein: CASSLQKGSHGYTF
CDR3 DNA: TGTGCCAGCAGCTTACAGAAAGGGTCACATGGCTACACCTTC

clone size: many
J gene: TRBJ2-1
V gene: TRBV20-1
D gene: NA
CDR3 protein: CSANVVGKFF
CDR3 DNA: TGCAGTGCTAATGTAGTAGGCAAGTTCTTC

clone size: NA
J gene: TRBJ2-5
V gene: TRBV29-1
D gene: NA
CDR3 protein: CSVGLTTTGETQYF
CDR3 DNA: TGCAGCGTTGGCCTAACTACGACGGGAGAGACCCAGTACTTC